This T cell receptor beta chain was sequenced during a study of blood T cell repertoires in COVID-19. CDR1 is SGHTA, CDR2 FQGNSA, per germline. V lost 2 bases, J lost 0 bases, and 6 bases stayed unmatched. This CDR3 comprises 17 residues. Data came from immunoSEQ multiplex PCR; TCRdb stores just in-frame clones and leaves some out. The data contain roughly 150,000 clones, about 83% of them singletons. The sequence came from a human donor in a cohort sampled during active COVID-19. Input material: peripheral blood. This rearrangement joins TRBV7-2 to TRBJ2-7; 11 bases map to TRBD2. The CDR3 protein is CASSLTSGGQTSYEQYF. CDR3 nucleotides: TGTGCCAGCAGCTTAACTAGCGGGGGCCAAACCTCCTACGAGCAGTACTTC. Based on the CDR3 plus reference TRBV7-2 and TRBJ2-7, the full variable domain is GAGVSQSPSNKVTEKGKDVELRCDPISGHTALYWYRQSLGQGLEFLIYFQGNSAPDKSGLPSDRFSAERTGGSVSTLTIQRTQQEDSAVYLCASSLTSGGQTSYEQYFGPGTRLTVT.